Following are 20 T cell receptor beta chains from one sample sequenced in a study of radiotherapy plus CTLA-4 blockade in lung cancer. Sequenced by immunoSEQ multiplex PCR; TCRdb stores in-frame clones only, minus some. The sample includes more than 55,000 clones, 70% to 80% seen only once; the top ten take approximately 16%. The source material was peripheral blood, sampled from a patient treated with radiotherapy plus ipilimumab. All receptors derive from a human donor with non-small cell lung cancer who had a complete response to radiotherapy plus ipilimumab.

This sequence joins TRBV5-1 and TRBJ2-1, with D possibly being TRBD2 (5 bases). Germline V CDR1 and CDR2: SGHRS, YFSETQ. This CDR3 is 16 amino acids long. Trimming shortened V by 0 bases and J by 0 bases, and 10 bases separated the two germline ends. The CDR3 here is CASSLVSGSSYNEQFF. CDR3 nucleotide sequence: TGCGCCAGCAGCTTGGTCAGCGGCAGCTCCTACAATGAGCAGTTCTTC.

A single count supports this clone. V and J are TRBV6-1 and TRBJ2-3, with D possibly being TRBD1 (6 bases). V lost 4 bases to trimming and J lost 1 base, with 12 bases between them. The CDR3 sequence is 15 residues long. Germline lookup yields CDR1 MNHNS and CDR2 SASEGT. The CDR3 DNA follows: TGTGCCAGCAGTGCGACAGGCCATGGCACAGATACGCAGTATTTT. Translation gives CASSATGHGTDTQYF.

The rearrangement joins TRBV7-2 to TRBJ1-1, with TRBD1 matching over 11 bases. The CDR3 contains 13 residues. Per germline, CDR1 SGHTA and CDR2 FQGNSA. With V trimmed by 5 bases and J by 11 bases, 7 bases remained unmatched. The CDR3 DNA follows: TGTGCCAGCAGCACCAACCGGGACAGGGGGGCTTTCTTT. This encodes CASSTNRDRGAFF.

The chain combines TRBV9 with TRBJ2-5, with TRBD2 identical over 10 bases. CDR1 is SGDLS and CDR2 is YYNGEE in the germline V gene. This CDR3 is built from 16 residues. The V and J ends lost 0 bases and 5 bases, in that order; junction bases with no gene match: 7. The CDR3 loop reads CASSVEGSGGTETQYF. The CDR3 coding sequence is TGTGCCAGCAGCGTAGAAGGTAGCGGGGGGACGGAGACCCAGTACTTC. Complete variable domain (other parts from reference TRBV9 and TRBJ2-5): DSGVTQTPKHLITATGQRVTLRCSPRSGDLSVYWYQQSLDQGLQFLIQYYNGEERAKGNILERFSAQQFPDLHSELNLSSLELGDSALYFCASSVEGSGGTETQYFGPGTRLLVL.

This chain uses TRBV5-1 with TRBJ1-2, with 7 bases lining up with TRBD1. The germline V gene has CDR1 SGHRS and CDR2 YFSETQ. Trimming took 7 bases from V and 2 from J; bases not matched to a gene: 8. This CDR3 has 14 amino acids. The CDR3 region has the DNA TGCGCCAGCGCACCCCCGGGACAGAACTATGGCTACACCTTC. It specifies CASAPPGQNYGYTF.

The chain links TRBV5-1 to TRBJ1-3; the D gene is possibly TRBD1 (5 bases). Trimming shortened V by 4 bases and J by 0 bases, and 11 bases separated the two germline ends. The CDR3 is 15 amino acids. CDR1 is SGHRS and CDR2 is YFSETQ in the germline V gene. CDR3 protein: CASSRTPISGNTIYF. The CDR3 nucleotides are TGCGCCAGCAGCAGGACACCGATCTCTGGAAACACCATATATTTT.

There are a few counts of this clone. This rearrangement joins TRBV19 to TRBJ2-7, with a possible D match to TRBD2 (6 bases). The CDR3 runs to 14 residues. V lost 3 bases and J lost 0, with 9 bases in between. CDR1 LNHDA and CDR2 SQIVND come from the germline V gene (reference sequence). DNA for the CDR3: TGTGCCAGTAGTATGGCGGGGAACTCCTACGAGCAGTACTTC. Translating it yields CASSMAGNSYEQYF.

This clone has only one observation. This chain links TRBV29-1 with TRBJ2-5; 7 nucleotides align to TRBD1. The germline V gene encodes CDR1 SQVTM and CDR2 ANQGSEA. CDR3 length: 11 amino acids. After removal of 7 bases from V and 6 bases from J, the junction contained 5 bases not matched to a gene. The CDR3 DNA sequence: TGCAGCGCTCAACAGGGGAAGACCCAGTACTTC. Translating it yields CSAQQGKTQYF.

The chain links TRBV5-1 to TRBJ2-3; 11 bases fit TRBD2. There are 17 residues in the CDR3. Germline V gene lookup returns CDR1 SGHRS and CDR2 YFSETQ. V lost 1 base, J lost 5 bases, and 9 bases stayed unmatched. The CDR3 protein is CASSLRRGLAGGDTQYF. CDR3 bases: TGCGCCAGCAGCTTGCGGAGAGGGCTAGCGGGGGGAGATACGCAGTATTTT.

The genes are TRBV7-9 and TRBJ2-1; 12 bases fit TRBD2. Unmatched junction bases numbered 11, after V lost 5 bases and J lost 6 bases. Germline lookup yields CDR1 SEHNR and CDR2 FQNEAQ (reference sequence). There are 17 residues in the CDR3. DNA of the CDR3: TGTGCCAGCAGCCACCGACTAGCGGGAGTGTCGAGCAATGAGCAGTTCTTC. This encodes CASSHRLAGVSSNEQFF. The full variable domain, completed using reference TRBV7-9 and TRBJ2-1, is DTGVSQNPRHKITKRGQNVTFRCDPISEHNRLYWYRQTLGQGPEFLTYFQNEAQLEKSRLLSDRFSAERPKGSFSTLEIQRTEQGDSAMYLCASSHRLAGVSSNEQFFGPGTRLTVL.

The chain joins TRBV2 to TRBJ1-1; D remains unclear. Germline CDR1 SNHLY, CDR2 FYNNEI. The CDR3 length is 14 residues. V gave up 2 bases and J gave up 0 bases, with 7 bases separating them. The CDR3 region has the DNA TGTGCCAGCAGTGAAAGAGAGATGAACACTGAAGCTTTCTTT. Its translation: CASSEREMNTEAFF.

The chain recombines TRBV29-1 with TRBJ1-5; D is perhaps TRBD1 (5 bases). The germline V gene has CDR1 SQVTM and CDR2 ANQGSEA. Trimming removed 4 bases at V and 4 bases at J, with 11 bases between. The CDR3 spans 13 residues. CDR3: CSVARGPNQPQHF. In DNA, the CDR3 is TGCAGCGTTGCTAGGGGCCCTAATCAGCCCCAGCATTTT.

This chain connects TRBV6-6 to TRBJ1-2; 7 nucleotides line up with TRBD1. V was pared by 6 bases and J by 6 bases, with 16 bases of the junction left unmatched. The CDR3 length is 16 residues. From germline, CDR1 is MNHNY and CDR2 SVGAGI (reference sequence). CDR3 DNA: TGTGCCAGCAGACCTTACGTGGGCAGGGGGGAGGATGGCTACACCTTC. It codes for CASRPYVGRGEDGYTF.

The chain is built from TRBV5-5 and TRBJ2-7; possible D gene TRBD1, 6 bases. The germline gives CDR1 SGHKS, CDR2 YYEKEE (reference sequence). The length of the CDR3 is 14 residues. Trimming cost V 2 bases and J 4 bases, with 13 bases left between them. The CDR3 loop reads CASSLGGSGYEQYV. CDR3 coding DNA: TGTGCCAGCAGCTTAGGGGGTTCGGGTTACGAGCAGTACGTC.

The V call is TRBV30, the J call TRBJ2-1, with 7 bases matching TRBD2. Germline V gene data show CDR1 as GTSNPN and CDR2 as SVGIG (reference sequence). The junction had 5 bases not matched to a gene; V was cut back by 3 bases and J by 9 bases. The CDR3 sequence is 12 residues long. CDR3 loop: CAWRSLAPEQFF. In nucleotides, the CDR3 is TGTGCCTGGAGGTCACTAGCGCCTGAGCAGTTCTTC.

The CDR3 loop is CAISETTGQFFSGANVLTF. The CDR3 DNA reads as TGTGCCATCAGTGAGACAACGGGACAGTTTTTCTCTGGGGCCAACGTCCTGACTTTC. This sequence joins TRBV10-3 and TRBJ2-6; 7 bases match TRBD1. CDR3 size: 19 residues. With 2 bases clipped from V and 0 bases from J, the junction kept 10 bases outside the gene matches. The germline CDR1 and CDR2 sequences are ENHRY and SYGVKD.

This chain connects TRBV30 to TRBJ2-3, with 9 bases identical to TRBD2. The germline CDR1 and CDR2 sequences are GTSNPN and SVGIG (reference sequence). The CDR3 contains 15 residues. J lost 2 bases, V lost 0 bases, and 3 bases had no gene match. The CDR3 DNA is TGTGCCTGGAGTGTGCTAGCGGGAACCACAGATACGCAGTATTTT. Protein: CAWSVLAGTTDTQYF. Full variable domain (rest looked up from reference TRBV30 and TRBJ2-3): SQTIHQWPATLVQPVGSPLSLECTVEGTSNPNLYWYRQAAGRGLQLLFYSVGIGQISSEVPQNLSASRPQDRQFILSSKKLLLSDSGFYLCAWSVLAGTTDTQYFGPGTRLTVL.

The V gene is TRBV19, the J gene TRBJ1-2; 7 bases agree with TRBD1. The germline gives CDR1 LNHDA, CDR2 SQIVND (reference sequence). V was clipped by 6 bases and J by 8 bases; unmatched bases: 9. This CDR3 contains 13 residues. The CDR3 DNA reads as TGTGCCAGTAGCCCGCGGACAGGACACGGCTACACCTTC. The encoded protein is CASSPRTGHGYTF.

The chain uses TRBV6-1 and TRBJ2-7, with D perhaps TRBD2 (6 bases). The V and J ends lost 6 bases and 5 bases respectively, with 14 bases between them. The germline V gene has CDR1 MNHNS and CDR2 SASEGT. The CDR3 is made up of 13 amino acids. CDR3 loop: CASRPRGFNEQYF. The CDR3 bases are TGTGCCAGCAGGCCCCGGGGGTTCAACGAGCAGTACTTC.

The genes are TRBV6-1 and TRBJ1-6; D ambiguous. CDR1 and CDR2 (germline): MNHNS, SASEGT. Trimming took 7 bases from V and 7 from J, leaving 8 bases between them. The CDR3 runs to 12 residues. CDR3 sequence (DNA): TGTGCCAGCATCCGAGGGAATTCACCCCTCCACTTT. Protein: CASIRGNSPLHF.